The 22 T cell receptor beta chains listed next were all sequenced from one sample in a study of blood T cell repertoires in COVID-19. The protocol was immunoSEQ multiplex PCR, while the TCRdb copy is restricted to in-frame clones and leaves out a portion. The data show around 47,000 clones, with around 81% seen just once and under 7% held by the top ten. The material sequenced was peripheral blood. These receptors came from a man in his 70s with active COVID-19.

The chain couples TRBV27 to TRBJ2-6, with D unresolved. The germline V gene encodes CDR1 MNHEY and CDR2 SMNVEV (reference sequence). The V and J ends lost 5 bases and 0 bases respectively, with 8 bases between them. The CDR3 consists of 15 residues. CDR3 region: CASSPLGSGANVLTF. DNA of the CDR3: TGTGCCAGCAGTCCCCTCGGCTCTGGGGCCAACGTCCTGACTTTC.

This chain uses TRBV6-6 with TRBJ2-2; maybe TRBD1 (5 bases). Trimming left V 6 bases short and J 5 bases short, with 10 bases between. The CDR3 sequence is 13 residues long. Germline assignment: CDR1 MNHNY and CDR2 SVGAGI (reference sequence). For the CDR3, the DNA is TGTGCCAGCAGGGCAGGGCGAACCGGGGAGCTGTTTTTT. This sequence encodes CASRAGRTGELFF.

This chain uses TRBV6-1 with TRBJ1-5, with 8 nucleotides matching TRBD1. V shed 4 bases and J 4 bases; nucleotides not matched to a gene: 12. Looked up from germline, CDR1 is MNHNS and CDR2 is SASEGT. CDR3 size: 17 residues. CDR3 amino acids: CASSARTGRLSNQPQHF. DNA for the CDR3: TGTGCCAGCAGTGCCCGGACAGGGAGGCTCTCAAATCAGCCCCAGCATTTT.

This clone occurred once. The rearrangement links TRBV7-3 to TRBJ2-2; D possibly corresponds to TRBD2 (6 bases). The CDR3 runs 18 residues. Per the germline V gene, CDR1 is SGHTA and CDR2 is FQGTGA. Between the trimmed V and J ends, which lost 5 bases and 4 bases, there was a span of 23 bases. CDR3 residues: CASSTTAAQGGGTGELFF. The CDR3 DNA reads TGTGCCAGCAGCACCACCGCGGCGCAGGGAGGTGGCACCGGGGAGCTGTTTTTT.

The chain recombines TRBV7-9 with TRBJ1-2, with D maybe TRBD1 (5 bases). The CDR3 runs to 13 residues. Germline values: CDR1 SEHNR, CDR2 FQNEAQ (reference sequence). The V end lost 2 bases, the J end lost 4 bases, and 8 bases lay between the germline ends. The CDR3 region has the DNA TGTGCCAGCAGCTTAACAGGCACCTATGGCTACACCTTC. Its translation: CASSLTGTYGYTF.

The chain carries TRBV3-1 (or the pseudogene TRBV3-2) and TRBJ1-6, with D unresolved. Per germline, CDR1 LGHDT and CDR2 YNNKEL (reference sequence). Trimming pared 3 bases from V and 7 bases from J, leaving 10 bases between. The CDR3 runs to 14 residues. CDR3 nucleotides: TGTGCCAGCAGCCATCCTCGACACAATTCACCCCTCCACTTT. Translating it yields CASSHPRHNSPLHF.

In DNA form, the CDR3 reads TGTGCCAGCAGCCCCCGGGACAGGGGGACAACTAATGAAAAACTGTTTTTT. It codes for CASSPRDRGTTNEKLFF. This chain uses TRBV3-1 (or the pseudogene TRBV3-2) with TRBJ1-4; 11 bases map to TRBD1. The CDR3 totals 17 residues. CDR1 and CDR2 from the germline V gene are LGHDT and YNNKEL (reference sequence). V shed 4 bases and J 0 bases; nucleotides not matched to a gene: 4.

The J gene is TRBJ2-3, the V gene TRBV6-2 or TRBV6-3; TRBD2 aligns across 16 bases. CDR1 is MNHEY and CDR2 is SVGEGT in the germline V gene. V shed 2 bases, J shed 6 bases, and the junction held 14 bases outside the gene matches. This CDR3 comprises 20 residues. The DNA of the CDR3 is TGTGCCAGCAGTTACAGACTCCCCGGGACTAGCGGGGGGGCGGCTGATACGCAGTATTTT. This sequence encodes CASSYRLPGTSGGAADTQYF.

The chain is built from TRBV6-5 and TRBJ2-1; TRBD1 aligns across 7 bases. V lost 6 bases, J lost 7 bases, and 0 bases stayed unmatched. The CDR3 extends over 11 amino acids. CDR1 is MNHEY and CDR2 is SVGAGI in the germline V gene. The CDR3 DNA is TGTGCCAGCAGGACAGGGAATGAGCAGTTCTTC. Translation: CASRTGNEQFF.

The chain is built from TRBV18 and TRBJ1-1; 10 bases match TRBD1. The CDR3 consists of 15 residues. In germline, CDR1 is KGHSH, CDR2 LQKENI. The trim removed 0 bases at V and 10 bases at J, leaving 8 bases unmatched. This chain's CDR3 is CASSPPGQGTGGAFF. The CDR3 nucleotides read TGTGCCAGCTCACCACCGGGACAGGGGACCGGGGGAGCTTTCTTT.

J is TRBJ2-7 and V is TRBV4-2, with 9 bases aligning to TRBD2. This CDR3 has 15 residues. V lost 2 bases, J lost 4 bases, and 6 bases stayed unmatched. Germline values: CDR1 LGHNA, CDR2 YNFKEQ. The CDR3 nucleotides are TGTGCCAGCAGCCAACGCGCGGGGGGGCCTTACGAGCAGTACTTC. Amino acid sequence: CASSQRAGGPYEQYF.

The chain recombines TRBV30 with TRBJ2-7; the match to TRBD2 covers 12 bases. The CDR3 is made up of 14 amino acids. Germline V gives CDR1 GTSNPN, CDR2 SVGIG (reference sequence). The junction had 5 bases not matched to a gene; V was cut back by 5 bases and J by 3 bases. CDR3 nucleotide sequence: TGTGCCTGGCTCCCTAGCGGGGGGGGCTACGAGCAGTACTTC. It codes for CAWLPSGGGYEQYF.

The genes are TRBV3-1 (or the pseudogene TRBV3-2) and TRBJ1-3; D not certain. The CDR3 covers 17 residues. Germline CDR1 LGHDT, CDR2 YNNKEL (reference sequence). V was shortened by 3 bases and J by 0 bases, with 15 bases between the two germline ends. CDR3 amino acids: CASSQPPSGNSGNTIYF. CDR3 bases: TGTGCCAGCAGCCAGCCGCCTAGCGGGAACTCTGGAAACACCATATATTTT.

The chain has TRBV4-1 and TRBJ1-5; the D is unclear. This CDR3 region has 15 residues. The germline V gene has CDR1 MGHRA and CDR2 YSYEKL. Trimming stripped 0 bases from V and 1 base from J, with 7 bases between. The CDR3 sequence: CASSQDRGSNQPQHF. DNA for the CDR3: TGCGCCAGCAGCCAAGATCGCGGAAGCAATCAGCCCCAGCATTTT.

V gene TRBV18 combines with J gene TRBJ1-4; 8 bases agree with TRBD1. The CDR3 totals 16 residues. Trimming removed 4 bases from V and 5 bases from J; junction bases left unmatched: 9. The germline CDR1 and CDR2 sequences are KGHSH and LQKENI. The CDR3 coding sequence is TGTGCCAGCTCACTCGGGACAGGCTCGGGGAATGAAAAACTGTTTTTT. Protein product: CASSLGTGSGNEKLFF. The full variable domain, in which reference TRBV18 and TRBJ1-4 provide the parts outside the CDR3, is NAGVMQNPRHLVRRRGQEARLRCSPMKGHSHVYWYRQLPEEGLKFMVYLQKENIIDESGMPKERFSAEFPKEGPSILRIQQVVRGDSAAYFCASSLGTGSGNEKLFFGSGTQLSVL.

The chain links TRBV2 to TRBJ2-1; 7 bases are a match to TRBD2. The CDR3 contains 17 residues. V lost 2 bases and J lost 4; bases outside the gene matches: 11. Germline lookup yields CDR1 SNHLY and CDR2 FYNNEI. The CDR3 coding sequence is TGTGCCAGCAGTGAAAACTTCGTCGGGGGGAATTACAATGAGCAGTTCTTC. It is translated as CASSENFVGGNYNEQFF.

The chain couples TRBV20-1 to TRBJ1-2; D uncertain. The CDR3 extends over 11 amino acids. The V end lost 6 bases, the J end lost 5 bases, and 10 bases lay between the germline ends. CDR1 is DFQATT, CDR2 SNEGSKA, per germline (reference sequence). The CDR3 DNA follows: TGCAGTGCCAACGGAGGGTATGGCTACACCTTC. It codes for CSANGGYGYTF.

V usage is TRBV7-9 and J usage is TRBJ2-4; 11 bases map to TRBD1. The germline V gene encodes CDR1 SEHNR and CDR2 FQNEAQ (reference sequence). CDR3 length: 16 residues. Trimming removed 2 bases from V and 6 bases from J; junction bases left unmatched: 6. CDR3 in amino acids: CASSLLAGTGGNIQYF. CDR3 in DNA: TGTGCCAGCAGCTTACTGGCCGGGACAGGGGGAAACATTCAGTACTTC.

The chain has TRBV5-6 and TRBJ2-1, with 7 bases that match TRBD1. CDR1 is SGHDT, CDR2 YYEEEE, per germline. V shed 4 bases and J 5 bases; nucleotides not matched to a gene: 6. The CDR3 runs to 14 residues. CDR3 amino acids: CASSPPTGNNEQFF. The CDR3, as DNA: TGTGCCAGCAGCCCCCCGACAGGGAACAATGAGCAGTTCTTC.

In nucleotides, the CDR3 is TGTGCCAGCAGTTATGGTTTGAGGAGCTCTGGAAACACCATATATTTT. Protein product: CASSYGLRSSGNTIYF. The chain has TRBV6-5 and TRBJ1-3; D is uncertain. Germline CDR1 and CDR2: MNHEY and SVGAGI. V gave up 3 bases and J gave up 0 bases, with 12 bases separating them. The CDR3 spans 16 residues.

This clone was counted a few times. The chain carries TRBV30 and TRBJ1-4, with unresolved D. The CDR3 spans 11 residues. The V and J ends lost 2 bases and 10 bases respectively, with 8 bases between them. The V gene's germline CDR1 is GTSNPN and CDR2 SVGIG (reference sequence). The CDR3 DNA follows: TGTGCCTGGAGTCCCCCAGGAAAACTGTTTTTT. This sequence encodes CAWSPPGKLFF.

This clone occurred a few times. V is TRBV7-2 and J is TRBJ2-1, with 9 positions matching TRBD1. The germline V gene has CDR1 SGHTA and CDR2 FQGNSA. The CDR3 runs 15 residues. Trimming at V came to 2 bases and at J to 9 bases, leaving 8 bases not matched to a gene. CDR3 loop: CASSLLGQGSSEQFF. CDR3 bases: TGTGCCAGCAGCTTATTGGGACAGGGCTCGAGTGAGCAGTTCTTC.